This is a list of T cell receptor beta chains from one sample in a study of post-analysis software for immune sequencing data. TCRdb re-analysed the PCR reads in MiXCR, keeping a single row per CDR3 protein. Among some 690,000 distinct CDR3 sequences listed, approximately 60% were seen once. Sequencing used blood. The source of these receptors is a girl aged 2-10 years with multiple sclerosis. Each CDR3 is given with its conserved first and last residue. D genes are given only for firm matches. The size entry is marked missing in some rows and otherwise reads once, few, many or a size class.

v_gene,len,d_gene,abundance,j_gene,CDR3nt,CDR3aa
TRBV2,15,TRBD2,.,TRBJ2-7,TGTGCCAGCAGAAGTGGGGGCGGGACTAGAAACGAGCAGTACTTC,CASRSGGGTRNEQYF
TRBV20-1,17,TRBD1,few,TRBJ2-7,TGCAGTGCTCTCCCAGTATCCGGGACAGGCCTACCGTACGAGCAGTACTTC,CSALPVSGTGLPYEQYF
TRBV19,14,TRBD1,.,TRBJ1-2,TGTGCCAGTACCAGACAGGGGATTCCCTATGGCTACACCTTC,CASTRQGIPYGYTF
TRBV3-1,18,TRBD2,.,TRBJ2-7,TGTGCCAGCAGCCATGTTACTGGGGTGCGGACTAGCGTTAACGAGCAGTACTTC,CASSHVTGVRTSVNEQYF
TRBV13,15,TRBD2,many,TRBJ2-1,TGTGCCAGCAGCTTACTAGCGGGACAATACAATGAGCAGTTCTTC,CASSLLAGQYNEQFF
TRBV10-1,16,.,.,TRBJ1-1,TGCGCCAGCAGTGAGGCCAGAATCAGGGGGAACACTGAAGCTTTCTTT,CASSEARIRGNTEAFF
TRBV11-2,13,.,.,TRBJ2-5,TGTGCCAGCAGCTTAGAAGCCGTGGAGACCCAGTACTTC,CASSLEAVETQYF
TRBV6-5,14,TRBD2,.,TRBJ2-1,TGTGCCAGCAGTTCCGGGACTAGTCGTGATGAGCAGTTCTTC,CASSSGTSRDEQFF
TRBV6-4,16,TRBD1,.,TRBJ2-1,TGTGCCAGCAGTCCCCACGACAGGGGCCCCTACAATGAGCAGTTCTTC,CASSPHDRGPYNEQFF
TRBV11-2,14,.,.,TRBJ1-1,TGTGCCAGCAGCTTAGGGATGGGGAGCACTGAAGCTTTCTTT,CASSLGMGSTEAFF
TRBV20-1,15,.,.,TRBJ2-1,TGCAGTGCTAGCCGACCCGAGCTATGGTACAATGAGCAGTTCTTC,CSASRPELWYNEQFF
TRBV11-2,15,.,.,TRBJ2-1,TGTGCCAGCAGCTTAATATTAAGCTCCTACAATGAGCAGTTCTTC,CASSLILSSYNEQFF
TRBV7-2,13,TRBD2,few,TRBJ2-1,TGTGCCAGCAGCTTAGTTCTAGCGGGTGAGCAGTTCTTC,CASSLVLAGEQFF
TRBV29-1,14,.,.,TRBJ2-7,TGCAGCGTTGATAAGCAGGGTGGATCCTACGAGCAGTACTTC,CSVDKQGGSYEQYF
TRBV6-5,17,TRBD2,.,TRBJ2-1,TGTGCCAGCAGTTACTCCCCTAGCGGAAGCTCCTACAATGAGCAGTTCTTC,CASSYSPSGSSYNEQFF
TRBV27,14,.,.,TRBJ2-1,TGTGCCAGCACTGTGCGGGGCTCCTACAATGAGCAGTTCTTC,CASTVRGSYNEQFF
TRBV5-1,15,.,.,TRBJ2-3,TGCGCCAGCAGCTTGGTTGAGGGAGTGGCGGATACGCAGTATTTT,CASSLVEGVADTQYF
TRBV6-5,15,TRBD2,.,TRBJ2-7,TGTGCCAGCAGGGGACTAGCGGGACCGACCTACGAGCAGTACTTC,CASRGLAGPTYEQYF
TRBV7-2,13,.,.,TRBJ2-1,TGTGCCAGCAGCTTACCGTTTGCGAATGAGCAGTTCTTC,CASSLPFANEQFF
TRBV12-3/TRBV12-4,18,TRBD2,once,TRBJ2-1,TGTGCCAGCAGTTTCCCCGGACTAGCGGGAGACTCCTACAATGAGCAGTTCTTC,CASSFPGLAGDSYNEQFF
TRBV7-3,15,TRBD2,.,TRBJ2-5,TGTGCCAGCAGCTTGGCTAGCGGGTTCCAAGAGACCCAGTACTTC,CASSLASGFQETQYF
TRBV27,14,.,.,TRBJ2-5,TGTGCCAGCAGGTCCTGGGGGACCCAAGAGACCCAGTACTTC,CASRSWGTQETQYF
TRBV6-6,13,.,.,TRBJ1-2,TGTGCCAGCACTCCGGGGCCTATCTATGGCTACACCTTC,CASTPGPIYGYTF
TRBV5-1,17,TRBD2,.,TRBJ2-1,TGCGCCAGCAGCTTGGTTCCAGCGGGAGATCTCTACAATGAGCAGTTCTTC,CASSLVPAGDLYNEQFF
TRBV24-1,13,TRBD1,once,TRBJ1-2,TGTGCCACCAGTGTCCGGGACAGCTATGGCTACACCTTC,CATSVRDSYGYTF
TRBV20-1,13,.,.,TRBJ2-5,TGCAGTGCTAGAACGAGCCTCCGAGAGACCCAGTACTTC,CSARTSLRETQYF
TRBV5-1,16,TRBD2,once,TRBJ2-5,TGCGCCAGCAGCTCCCTTGGGACTAGCGCCGAAGAGACCCAGTACTTC,CASSSLGTSAEETQYF
TRBV6-6,13,.,.,TRBJ1-2,TGTGCCAGCAGTTCCTTGGACGGTTATGGCTACACCTTC,CASSSLDGYGYTF
TRBV13,14,.,few,TRBJ2-7,TGTGCCAGCAACCTCGGACGGGACTCAGGGGAGCAGTACTTC,CASNLGRDSGEQYF
TRBV7-2,18,TRBD2,.,TRBJ2-5,TGTGCCAGCAGCCCCTATGGCGTAGCGGGGGGGCTTCAAGAGACCCAGTACTTC,CASSPYGVAGGLQETQYF
TRBV12-3/TRBV12-4,14,.,.,TRBJ2-5,TGTGCCAGCAGTTCGAGACACCCCCAAGAGACCCAGTACTTC,CASSSRHPQETQYF
TRBV7-2,13,TRBD2,few,TRBJ2-5,TGTGCCAGCAGCTTCGGACTAGCGGAGACCCAGTACTTC,CASSFGLAETQYF
TRBV7-2,14,TRBD2,.,TRBJ2-7,TGTGCCAGCAGCCTCGGCGGGAGGTCGGGGGAGCAGTACTTC,CASSLGGRSGEQYF
TRBV12-3/TRBV12-4,16,.,.,TRBJ2-3,TGTGCCAGCAGCGGCCTTAGCGAGGGGCGCACAGATACGCAGTATTTT,CASSGLSEGRTDTQYF
TRBV5-1,16,TRBD2,.,TRBJ2-1,TGCGCCAGCAGCTATGGGCTAGCGGGGGGGATCAATGAGCAGTTCTTC,CASSYGLAGGINEQFF
TRBV29-1,16,TRBD1,few,TRBJ2-1,TGCAGCGTTGAGCTACACCGGGACAGAGACTACAATGAGCAGTTCTTC,CSVELHRDRDYNEQFF
TRBV14,15,.,.,TRBJ2-1,TGTGCCAGCAGCCACATTATTACTCCCTACAATGAGCAGTTCTTC,CASSHIITPYNEQFF